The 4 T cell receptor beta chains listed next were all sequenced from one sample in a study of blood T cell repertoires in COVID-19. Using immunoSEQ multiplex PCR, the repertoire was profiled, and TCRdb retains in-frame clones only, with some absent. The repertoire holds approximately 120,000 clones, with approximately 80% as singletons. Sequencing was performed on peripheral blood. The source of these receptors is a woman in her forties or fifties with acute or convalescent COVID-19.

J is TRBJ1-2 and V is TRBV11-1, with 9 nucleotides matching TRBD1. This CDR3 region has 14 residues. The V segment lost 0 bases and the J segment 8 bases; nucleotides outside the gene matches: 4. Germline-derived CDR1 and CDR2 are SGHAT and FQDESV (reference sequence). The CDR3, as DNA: TGTGCCAGCAGCTTAGCCCACAGGGGGCAAGGCTACACCTTC. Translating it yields CASSLAHRGQGYTF.

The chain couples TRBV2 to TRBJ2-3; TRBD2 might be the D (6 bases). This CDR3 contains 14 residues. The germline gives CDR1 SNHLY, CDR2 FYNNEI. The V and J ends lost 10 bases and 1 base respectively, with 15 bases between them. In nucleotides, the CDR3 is TGTGCCACCTGGGCGGCTAGCGGCACAGATACGCAGTATTTT. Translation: CATWAASGTDTQYF. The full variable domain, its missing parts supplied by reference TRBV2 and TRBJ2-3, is EPEVTQTPSHQVTQMGQEVILRCVPISNHLYFYWYRQILGQKVEFLVSFYNNEISEKSEIFDDQFSVERPDGSNFTLKIRSTKLEDSAMYFCATWAASGTDTQYFGPGTRLTVL.

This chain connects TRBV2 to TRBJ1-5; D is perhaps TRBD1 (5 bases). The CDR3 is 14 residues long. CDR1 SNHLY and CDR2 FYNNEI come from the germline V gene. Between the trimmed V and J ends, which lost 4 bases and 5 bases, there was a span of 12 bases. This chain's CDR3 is CASSVDRGDQPQHF. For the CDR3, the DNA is TGTGCCAGCAGTGTGGATAGGGGCGATCAGCCCCAGCATTTT.

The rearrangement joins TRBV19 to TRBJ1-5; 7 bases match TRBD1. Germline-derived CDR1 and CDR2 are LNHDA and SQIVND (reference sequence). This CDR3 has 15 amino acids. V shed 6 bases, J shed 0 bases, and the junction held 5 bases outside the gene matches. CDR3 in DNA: TGTGCCAGTAGGTCAGGGACAGCTAGCAATCAGCCCCAGCATTTT. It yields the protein CASRSGTASNQPQHF.